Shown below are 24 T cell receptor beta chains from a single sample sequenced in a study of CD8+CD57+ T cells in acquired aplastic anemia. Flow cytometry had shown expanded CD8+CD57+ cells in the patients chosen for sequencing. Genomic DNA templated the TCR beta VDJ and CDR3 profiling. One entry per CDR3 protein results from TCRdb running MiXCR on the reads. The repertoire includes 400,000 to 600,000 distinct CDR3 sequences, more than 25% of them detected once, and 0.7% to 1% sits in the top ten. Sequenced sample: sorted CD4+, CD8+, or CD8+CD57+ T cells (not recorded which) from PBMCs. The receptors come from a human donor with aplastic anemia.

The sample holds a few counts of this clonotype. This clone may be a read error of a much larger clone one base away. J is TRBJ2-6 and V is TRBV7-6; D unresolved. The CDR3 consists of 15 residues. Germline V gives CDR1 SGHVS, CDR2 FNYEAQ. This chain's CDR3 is CAGSFPLSGANVLTF. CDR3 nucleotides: TGTGCCGGCAGCTTCCCGCTTTCTGGGGCCAACGTCCTGACTTTC.

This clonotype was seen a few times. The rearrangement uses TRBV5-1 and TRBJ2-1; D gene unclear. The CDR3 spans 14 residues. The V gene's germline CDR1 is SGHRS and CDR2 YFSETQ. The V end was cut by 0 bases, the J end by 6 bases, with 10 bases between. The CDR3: CASSLDRVLNEQFF. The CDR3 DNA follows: TGCGCCAGCAGCTTGGACCGAGTCCTCAATGAGCAGTTCTTC. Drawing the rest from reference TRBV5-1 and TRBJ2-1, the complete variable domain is KAGVTQTPRYLIKTRGQQVTLSCSPISGHRSVSWYQQTPGQGLQFLFEYFSETQRNKGNFPGRFSGRQFSNSRSEMNVSTLELGDSALYLCASSLDRVLNEQFFGPGTRLTVL.

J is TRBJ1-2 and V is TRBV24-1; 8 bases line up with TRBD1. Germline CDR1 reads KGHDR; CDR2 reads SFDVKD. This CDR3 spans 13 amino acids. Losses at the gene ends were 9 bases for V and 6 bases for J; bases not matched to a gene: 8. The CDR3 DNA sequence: TGTGCCACCCATATCGACAGGGGCAATGGCTACACCTTC. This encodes CATHIDRGNGYTF.

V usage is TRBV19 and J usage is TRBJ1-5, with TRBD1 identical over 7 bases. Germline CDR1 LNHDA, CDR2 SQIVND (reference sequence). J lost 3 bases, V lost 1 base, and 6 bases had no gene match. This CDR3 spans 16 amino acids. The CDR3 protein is CASSIGRGTYNQPQHF. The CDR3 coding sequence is TGTGCCAGTAGTATAGGCAGGGGGACCTACAATCAGCCCCAGCATTTT.

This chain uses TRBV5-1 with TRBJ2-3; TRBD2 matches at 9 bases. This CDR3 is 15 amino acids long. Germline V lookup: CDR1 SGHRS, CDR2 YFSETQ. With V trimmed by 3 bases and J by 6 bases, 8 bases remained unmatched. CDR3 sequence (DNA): TGCGCCAGCAGCTCCGTGGCGGGGGGGCCGGATACGCAGTATTTT. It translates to CASSSVAGGPDTQYF.

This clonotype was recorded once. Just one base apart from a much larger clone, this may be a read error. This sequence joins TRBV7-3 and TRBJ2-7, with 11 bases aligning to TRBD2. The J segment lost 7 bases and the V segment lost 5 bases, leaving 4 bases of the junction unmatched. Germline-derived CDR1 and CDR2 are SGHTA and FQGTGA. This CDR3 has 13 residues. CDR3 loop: CASSPLAGEEQYF. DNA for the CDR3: TGTGCCAGCAGCCCACTAGCGGGAGAGGAGCAGTACTTC.

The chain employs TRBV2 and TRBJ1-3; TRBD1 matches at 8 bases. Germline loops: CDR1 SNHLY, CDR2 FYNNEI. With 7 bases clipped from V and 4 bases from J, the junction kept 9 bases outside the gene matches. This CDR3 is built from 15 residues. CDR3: CASTRQGTDGNTIYF. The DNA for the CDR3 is TGTGCCAGCACAAGACAGGGGACGGACGGAAACACCATATATTTT.

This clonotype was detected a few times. CDR3 coding DNA: TGCGCCAGCAGCGCGGGAGGGCCTGATTACAATGAGCAGTTCTTC. This codes for CASSAGGPDYNEQFF. The chain recombines TRBV10-1 with TRBJ2-1; 9 nucleotides match TRBD2. The germline V gene has CDR1 WNHNN and CDR2 SYGVQD (reference sequence). This CDR3 contains 15 residues. Losses at the gene ends were 6 bases for V and 4 bases for J; bases not matched to a gene: 7.

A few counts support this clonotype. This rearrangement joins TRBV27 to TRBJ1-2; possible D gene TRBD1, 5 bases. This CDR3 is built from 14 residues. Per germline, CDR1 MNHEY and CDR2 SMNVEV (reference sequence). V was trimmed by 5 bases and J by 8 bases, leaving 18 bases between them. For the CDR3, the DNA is TGTGCCAGCAGTGAAAAGGCCAGGGAGGAAGGCTACACCTTC. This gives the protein CASSEKAREEGYTF.

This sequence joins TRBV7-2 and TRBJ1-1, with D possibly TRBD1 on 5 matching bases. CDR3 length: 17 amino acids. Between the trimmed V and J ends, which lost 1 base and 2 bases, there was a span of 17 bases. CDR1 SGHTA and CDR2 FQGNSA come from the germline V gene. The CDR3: CASSLVGRARGNTEAFF. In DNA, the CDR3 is TGTGCCAGCAGCTTAGTTGGCAGGGCAAGGGGAAACACTGAAGCTTTCTTT.

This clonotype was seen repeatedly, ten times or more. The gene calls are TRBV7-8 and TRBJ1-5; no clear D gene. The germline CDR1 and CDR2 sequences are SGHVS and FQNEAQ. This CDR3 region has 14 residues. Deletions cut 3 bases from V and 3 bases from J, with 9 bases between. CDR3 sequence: CASSLLRLNQPQHF. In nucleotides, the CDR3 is TGTGCCAGCAGCTTGTTGCGACTCAATCAGCCCCAGCATTTT. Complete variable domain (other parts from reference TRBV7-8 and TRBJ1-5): GAGVSQSPRYKVAKRGQDVALRCDPISGHVSLFWYQQALGQGPEFLTYFQNEAQLDKSGLPSDRFFAERPEGSVSTLKIQRTQQEDSAVYLCASSLLRLNQPQHFGDGTRLSIL.

CDR3 sequence reads: CASSIVGIQYF. CDR3 nucleotide sequence: TGTGCCAGTAGTATAGTAGGAATCCAGTACTTC. The chain employs TRBV19 and TRBJ2-5; D unclear. V lost 1 base and J 10 bases, leaving 7 bases between the germline ends. CDR1 and CDR2 (germline): LNHDA, SQIVND (reference sequence). CDR3 length: 11 residues.

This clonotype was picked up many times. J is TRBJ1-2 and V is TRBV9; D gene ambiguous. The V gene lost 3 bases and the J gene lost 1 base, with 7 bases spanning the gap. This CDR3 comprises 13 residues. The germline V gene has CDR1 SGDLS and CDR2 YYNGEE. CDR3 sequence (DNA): TGTGCCAGCAGCGACAGATTTAACTATGGCTACACCTTC. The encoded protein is CASSDRFNYGYTF.

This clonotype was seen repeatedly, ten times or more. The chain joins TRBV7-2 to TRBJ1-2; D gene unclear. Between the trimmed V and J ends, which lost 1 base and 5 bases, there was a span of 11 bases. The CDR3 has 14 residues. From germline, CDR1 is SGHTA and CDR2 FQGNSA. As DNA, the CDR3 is TGTGCCAGCAGCTTAGAATGGAGCACTTATGGCTACACCTTC. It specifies CASSLEWSTYGYTF.

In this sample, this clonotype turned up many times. CDR3 nucleotide sequence: TGTGCCAGCAGCTTATGGGTCGGTAGCGGGAGTGGAGAGCAGTACTTC. Its translation is CASSLWVGSGSGEQYF. The chain has TRBV11-2 and TRBJ2-7; TRBD2 matches at 9 bases. The CDR3 extends over 16 amino acids. Trimming at V came to 2 bases and at J to 7 bases, leaving 12 bases not matched to a gene. Germline V gene sequence: CDR1 SGHAT, CDR2 FQNNGV.

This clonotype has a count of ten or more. The CDR3 loop reads CATSNPAGGGETQYF. CDR3 coding DNA: TGTGCCACCAGTAATCCAGCGGGAGGGGGAGAGACCCAGTACTTC. The chain recombines TRBV15 with TRBJ2-5, with 10 bases lining up with TRBD2. V shed 6 bases and J 4 bases; nucleotides not matched to a gene: 8. Germline-derived CDR1 and CDR2 are LNHNV and YYDKDF (reference sequence). This CDR3 is built from 15 residues.

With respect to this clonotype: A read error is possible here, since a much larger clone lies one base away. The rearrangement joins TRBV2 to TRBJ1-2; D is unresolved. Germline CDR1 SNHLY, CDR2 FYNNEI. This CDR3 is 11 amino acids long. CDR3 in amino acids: CASSHAYGCTF. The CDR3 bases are TGTGCCAGCAGCCACGCATATGGCTGCACCTTC.

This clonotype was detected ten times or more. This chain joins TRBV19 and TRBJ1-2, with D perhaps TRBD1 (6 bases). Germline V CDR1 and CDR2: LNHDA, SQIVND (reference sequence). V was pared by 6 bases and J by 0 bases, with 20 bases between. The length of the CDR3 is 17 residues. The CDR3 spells CASRTRTEDRPNYGYTF. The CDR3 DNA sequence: TGTGCCAGTAGGACCCGGACAGAAGACCGCCCTAACTATGGCTACACCTTC.

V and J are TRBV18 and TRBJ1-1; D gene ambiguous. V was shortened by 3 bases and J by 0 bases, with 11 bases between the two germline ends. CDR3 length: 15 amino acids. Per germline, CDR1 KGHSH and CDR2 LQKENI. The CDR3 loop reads CASSPAGAMNTEAFF. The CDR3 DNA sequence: TGTGCCAGCTCACCGGCAGGAGCAATGAACACTGAAGCTTTCTTT.

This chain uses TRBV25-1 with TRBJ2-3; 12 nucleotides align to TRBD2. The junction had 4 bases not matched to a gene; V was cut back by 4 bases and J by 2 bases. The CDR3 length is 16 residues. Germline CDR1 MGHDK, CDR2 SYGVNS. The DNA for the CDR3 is TGTGCCAGCAGTGCTAGACTAGCGGGGGACACAGATACGCAGTATTTT. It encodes CASSARLAGDTDTQYF.

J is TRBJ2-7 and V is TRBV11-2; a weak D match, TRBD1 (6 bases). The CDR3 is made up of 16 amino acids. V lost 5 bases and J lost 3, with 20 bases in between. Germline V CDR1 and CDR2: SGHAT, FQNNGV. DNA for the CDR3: TGTGCCAGCAGCCTAGTTCTGTCGAGGGGGAACTACGAGCAGTACTTC. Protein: CASSLVLSRGNYEQYF.

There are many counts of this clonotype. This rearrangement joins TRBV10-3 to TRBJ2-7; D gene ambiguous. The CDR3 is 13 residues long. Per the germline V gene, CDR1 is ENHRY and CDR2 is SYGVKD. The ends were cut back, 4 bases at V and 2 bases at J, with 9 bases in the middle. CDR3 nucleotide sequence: TGTGCCATCAGTGGAAAGGGAACCTACGAGCAGTACTTC. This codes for CAISGKGTYEQYF.

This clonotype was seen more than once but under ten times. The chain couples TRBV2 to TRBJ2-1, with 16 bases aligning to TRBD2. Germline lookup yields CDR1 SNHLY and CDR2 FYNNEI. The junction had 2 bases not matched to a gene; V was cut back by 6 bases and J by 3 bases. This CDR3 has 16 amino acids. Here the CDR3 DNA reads TGTGCCAGCAGGGGACTAGCGGGAGGGAACTACAATGAGCAGTTCTTC. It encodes CASRGLAGGNYNEQFF.

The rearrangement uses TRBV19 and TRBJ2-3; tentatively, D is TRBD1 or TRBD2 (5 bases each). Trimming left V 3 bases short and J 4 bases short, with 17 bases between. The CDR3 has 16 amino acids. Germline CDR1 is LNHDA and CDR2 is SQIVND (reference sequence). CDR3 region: CASSIQGESQADTQYF. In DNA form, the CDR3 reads TGTGCCAGTAGTATTCAGGGAGAAAGTCAGGCAGATACGCAGTATTTT.